This T cell receptor beta chain was identified in a study of blood T cell repertoires in COVID-19. From germline, CDR1 is SNHLY and CDR2 FYNNEI. V was cut by 7 bases and J by 0 bases, with 9 bases left in between. The CDR3 consists of 14 residues. Clones were read by immunoSEQ multiplex PCR, and TCRdb kept only the in-frame ones, dropping some. Found here are roughly 230,000 clones, 70% to 90% of them singletons; the top ten hold more than 6.5%. The clonotype was recovered from a woman aged 50 to 60 who had been exposed to COVID-19. The sample taken for sequencing was PBMCs or T cells enriched from blood (not recorded which). This rearrangement joins TRBV2 to TRBJ2-2; D unclear. CDR3 protein: CASTGLANTGELFF. CDR3 DNA sequence: TGTGCCAGCACGGGTTTGGCGAACACCGGGGAGCTGTTTTTT.